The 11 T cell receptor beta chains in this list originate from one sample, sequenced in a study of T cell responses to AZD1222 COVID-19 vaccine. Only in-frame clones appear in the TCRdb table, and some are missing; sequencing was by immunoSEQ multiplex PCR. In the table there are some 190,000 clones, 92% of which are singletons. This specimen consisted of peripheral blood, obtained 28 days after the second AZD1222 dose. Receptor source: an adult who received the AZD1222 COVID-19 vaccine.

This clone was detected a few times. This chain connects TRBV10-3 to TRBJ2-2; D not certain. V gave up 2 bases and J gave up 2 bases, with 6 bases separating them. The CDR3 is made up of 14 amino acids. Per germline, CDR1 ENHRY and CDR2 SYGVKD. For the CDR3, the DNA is TGTGCCATCAGTGAGGACTCCAACACCGGGGAGCTGTTTTTT. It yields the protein CAISEDSNTGELFF.

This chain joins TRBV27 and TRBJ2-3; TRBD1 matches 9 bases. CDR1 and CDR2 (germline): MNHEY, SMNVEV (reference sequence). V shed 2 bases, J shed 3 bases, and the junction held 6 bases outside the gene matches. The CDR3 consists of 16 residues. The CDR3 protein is CASSLGWGQGTDTQYF. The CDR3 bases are TGTGCCAGCAGTTTAGGTTGGGGACAGGGAACAGATACGCAGTATTTT.

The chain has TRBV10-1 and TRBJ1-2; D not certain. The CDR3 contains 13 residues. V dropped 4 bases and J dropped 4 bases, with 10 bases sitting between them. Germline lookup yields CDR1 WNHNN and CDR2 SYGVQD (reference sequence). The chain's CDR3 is CASSGEGGYGYTF. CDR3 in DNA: TGCGCCAGCAGTGGGGAGGGAGGCTATGGCTACACCTTC.

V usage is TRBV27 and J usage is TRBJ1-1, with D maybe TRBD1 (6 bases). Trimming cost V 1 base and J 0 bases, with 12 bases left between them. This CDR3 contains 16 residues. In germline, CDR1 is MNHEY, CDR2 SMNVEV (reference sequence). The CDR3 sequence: CASSLLAQGLNTEAFF. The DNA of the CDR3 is TGTGCCAGCAGTTTATTGGCCCAGGGGTTGAACACTGAAGCTTTCTTT.

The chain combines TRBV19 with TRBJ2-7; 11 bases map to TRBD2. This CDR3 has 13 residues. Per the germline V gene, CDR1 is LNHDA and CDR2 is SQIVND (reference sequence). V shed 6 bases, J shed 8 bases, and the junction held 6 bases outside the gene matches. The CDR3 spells CASSQGLAVQQYF. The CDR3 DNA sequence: TGTGCCAGTAGCCAGGGACTAGCGGTACAGCAGTACTTC.

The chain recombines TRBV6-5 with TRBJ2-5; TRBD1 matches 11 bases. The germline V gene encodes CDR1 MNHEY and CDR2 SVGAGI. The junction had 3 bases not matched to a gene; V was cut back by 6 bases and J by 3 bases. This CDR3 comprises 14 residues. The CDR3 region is CASRRTGGEETQYF. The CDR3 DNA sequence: TGTGCCAGCAGGAGGACAGGGGGCGAAGAGACCCAGTACTTC.

The CDR3 sequence: CAWSRESAGYF. CDR3 DNA: TGTGCCTGGAGCCGGGAATCAGCGGGGTACTTC. This rearrangement joins TRBV30 to TRBJ2-7, with D possibly being TRBD2 (6 bases). The CDR3 length is 11 residues. Germline lookup yields CDR1 GTSNPN and CDR2 SVGIG (reference sequence). The V end was cut by 3 bases, the J end by 12 bases, with 15 bases between.

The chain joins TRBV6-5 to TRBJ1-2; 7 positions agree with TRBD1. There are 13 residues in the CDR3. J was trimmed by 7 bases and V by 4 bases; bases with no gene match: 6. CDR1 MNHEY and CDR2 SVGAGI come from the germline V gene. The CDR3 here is CASSSTGSPGYTF. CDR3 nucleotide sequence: TGTGCCAGCAGTTCGACAGGGTCTCCTGGCTACACCTTC.

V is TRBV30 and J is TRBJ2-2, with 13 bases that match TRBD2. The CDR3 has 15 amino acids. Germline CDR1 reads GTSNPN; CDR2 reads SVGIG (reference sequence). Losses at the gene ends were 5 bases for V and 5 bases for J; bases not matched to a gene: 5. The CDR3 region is CAWRTSGRWTGELFF. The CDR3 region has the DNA TGTGCCTGGCGGACTAGCGGGAGATGGACCGGGGAGCTGTTTTTT.

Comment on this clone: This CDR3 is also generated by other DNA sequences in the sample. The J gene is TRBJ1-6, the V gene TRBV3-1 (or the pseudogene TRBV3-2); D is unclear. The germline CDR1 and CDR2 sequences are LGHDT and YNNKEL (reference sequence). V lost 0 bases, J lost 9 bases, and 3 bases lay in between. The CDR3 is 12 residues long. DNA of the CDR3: TGTGCCAGCAGCCAAGAGGGTTCACCCCTCCACTTT. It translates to CASSQEGSPLHF.

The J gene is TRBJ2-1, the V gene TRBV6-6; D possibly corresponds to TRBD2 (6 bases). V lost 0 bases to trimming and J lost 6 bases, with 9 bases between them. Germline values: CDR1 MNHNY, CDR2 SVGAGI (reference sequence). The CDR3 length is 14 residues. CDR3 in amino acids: CASSYSIGGNEQFF. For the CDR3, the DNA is TGTGCCAGCAGTTACTCGATCGGGGGCAATGAGCAGTTCTTC.